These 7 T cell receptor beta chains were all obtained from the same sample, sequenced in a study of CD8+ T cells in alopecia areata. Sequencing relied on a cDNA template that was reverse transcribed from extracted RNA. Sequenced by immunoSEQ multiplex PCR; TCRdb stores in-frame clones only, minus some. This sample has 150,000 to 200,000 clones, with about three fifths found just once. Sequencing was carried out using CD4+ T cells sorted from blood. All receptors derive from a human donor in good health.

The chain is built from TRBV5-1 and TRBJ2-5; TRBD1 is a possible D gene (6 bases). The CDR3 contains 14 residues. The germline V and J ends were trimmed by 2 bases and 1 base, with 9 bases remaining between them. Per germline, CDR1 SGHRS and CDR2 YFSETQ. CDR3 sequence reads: CASSLSGVQETQYF. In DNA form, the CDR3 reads TGCGCCAGCAGCTTATCAGGGGTCCAAGAGACCCAGTACTTC.

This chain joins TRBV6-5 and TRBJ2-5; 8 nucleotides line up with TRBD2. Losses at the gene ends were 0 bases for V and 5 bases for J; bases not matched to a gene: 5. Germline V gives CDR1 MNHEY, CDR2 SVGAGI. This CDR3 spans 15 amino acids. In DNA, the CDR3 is TGTGCCAGCAGTTACTCGAAAGCGGGAGTGGAGACCCAGTACTTC. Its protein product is CASSYSKAGVETQYF.

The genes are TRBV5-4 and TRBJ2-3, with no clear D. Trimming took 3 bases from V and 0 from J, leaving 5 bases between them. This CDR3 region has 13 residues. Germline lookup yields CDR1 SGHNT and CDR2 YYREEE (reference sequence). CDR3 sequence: CASSSSSTDTQYF. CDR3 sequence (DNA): TGTGCCAGCAGCTCCTCCAGCACAGATACGCAGTATTTT.

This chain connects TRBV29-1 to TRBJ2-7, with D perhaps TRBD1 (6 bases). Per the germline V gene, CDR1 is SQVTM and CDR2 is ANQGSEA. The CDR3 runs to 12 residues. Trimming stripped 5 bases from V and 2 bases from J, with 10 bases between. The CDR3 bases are TGCAGCGTTCTCCAGGGGCCCTACGAGCAGTACTTC. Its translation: CSVLQGPYEQYF.

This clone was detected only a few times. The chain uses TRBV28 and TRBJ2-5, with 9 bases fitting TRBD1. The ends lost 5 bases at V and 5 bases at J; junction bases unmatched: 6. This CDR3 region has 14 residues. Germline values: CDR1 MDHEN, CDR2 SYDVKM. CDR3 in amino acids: CASSSSGTGETQYF. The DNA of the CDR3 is TGTGCCAGCAGTAGCAGCGGGACAGGGGAGACCCAGTACTTC. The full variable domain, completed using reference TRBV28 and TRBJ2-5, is DVKVTQSSRYLVKRTGEKVFLECVQDMDHENMFWYRQDPGLGLRLIYFSYDVKMKEKGDIPEGYSVSREKKERFSLILESASTNQTSMYLCASSSSGTGETQYFGPGTRLLVL.

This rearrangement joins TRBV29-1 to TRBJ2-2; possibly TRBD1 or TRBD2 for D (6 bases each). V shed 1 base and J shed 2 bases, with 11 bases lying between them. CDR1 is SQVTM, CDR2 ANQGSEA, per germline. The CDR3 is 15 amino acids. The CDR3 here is CSVEAGATNTGELFF. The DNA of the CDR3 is TGCAGCGTTGAAGCGGGGGCCACAAACACCGGGGAGCTGTTTTTT.

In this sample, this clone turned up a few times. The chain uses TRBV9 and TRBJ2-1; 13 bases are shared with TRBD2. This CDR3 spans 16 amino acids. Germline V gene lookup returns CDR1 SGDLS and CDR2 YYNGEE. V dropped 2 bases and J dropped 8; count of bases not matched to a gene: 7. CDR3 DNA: TGTGCCAGCAGCGTTGCTGGGACTAGCGGGATCTATGAGCAGTTCTTC. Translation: CASSVAGTSGIYEQFF.